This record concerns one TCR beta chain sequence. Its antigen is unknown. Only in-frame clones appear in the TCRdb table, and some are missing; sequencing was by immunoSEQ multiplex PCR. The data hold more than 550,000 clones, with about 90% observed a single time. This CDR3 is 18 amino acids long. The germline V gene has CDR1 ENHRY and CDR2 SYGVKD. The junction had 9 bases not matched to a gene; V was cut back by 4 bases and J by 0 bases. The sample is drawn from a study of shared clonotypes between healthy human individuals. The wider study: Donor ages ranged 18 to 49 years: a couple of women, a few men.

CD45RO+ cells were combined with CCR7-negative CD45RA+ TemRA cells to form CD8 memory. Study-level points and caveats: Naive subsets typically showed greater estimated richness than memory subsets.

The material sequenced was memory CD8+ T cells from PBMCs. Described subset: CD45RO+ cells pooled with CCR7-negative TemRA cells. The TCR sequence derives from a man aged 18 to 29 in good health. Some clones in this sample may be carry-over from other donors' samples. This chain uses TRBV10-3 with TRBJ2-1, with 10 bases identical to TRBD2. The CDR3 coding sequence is TGTGCCATCAGTGGGGGACTAGCGCCCCAGAGCTCCTACAATGAGCAGTTCTTC. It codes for CAISGGLAPQSSYNEQFF.